The 21 T cell receptor beta chains below come from one sample, sequenced in a study of brain T cells in children with intractable seizures. As to time point: blood from clinic visit 5 months post-surgery; TSC patient then seizure free. TCRdb's copy holds only in-frame clones and misses some; the assay was immunoSEQ multiplex PCR. The sample has about 350,000 clones; approximately 93% are singletons. The specimen was peripheral blood, collected less than 6 months after surgery. These receptors were collected from a boy under three years old with tuberous sclerosis and intractable seizures.

CDR3 DNA sequence: TGTGCCAGCAGCCAAGGCGGGAGGGGAGGACTGGGTGAGCAGTTCTTC. This encodes CASSQGGRGGLGEQFF. J is TRBJ2-1 and V is TRBV3-1 (or the pseudogene TRBV3-2), with 9 bases matching TRBD2. The CDR3 has 16 amino acids. The V and J ends lost 1 base and 9 bases, in that order; junction bases with no gene match: 10. Per germline, CDR1 LGHDT and CDR2 YNNKEL (reference sequence).

This clone has a single count. V gene TRBV6-5 combines with J gene TRBJ2-7; D might be TRBD1 (5 bases). The V and J ends lost 7 bases and 4 bases respectively, with 8 bases between them. The CDR3 sequence is 11 residues long. Germline V CDR1 and CDR2: MNHEY, SVGAGI. For the CDR3, the DNA is TGTGCCAGCACCCAGGGATACGAGCAGTACTTC. As protein: CASTQGYEQYF.

V is TRBV3-1 (or the pseudogene TRBV3-2) and J is TRBJ1-3; D perhaps matches TRBD1 (6 bases). V shed 4 bases and J shed 4 bases, with 11 bases lying between them. This CDR3 is built from 14 residues. Germline-derived CDR1 and CDR2 are LGHDT and YNNKEL (reference sequence). The CDR3 region is CASSLGTTGNTIYF. The CDR3 DNA sequence: TGTGCCAGCAGCCTCGGGACAACCGGAAACACCATATATTTT.

V usage is TRBV11-3 and J usage is TRBJ2-5; possibly TRBD1 or TRBD2 for D (6 bases each). Germline CDR1 SGHNT, CDR2 YENEEA. The CDR3 has 14 residues. V was cut by 3 bases and J by 2 bases, with 10 bases left in between. CDR3 sequence: CASSLGGQQETQYF. The CDR3 DNA reads as TGTGCCAGCAGCTTGGGGGGACAACAAGAGACCCAGTACTTC.

The rearrangement joins TRBV28 to TRBJ1-4; D is undetermined. The V end was cut by 5 bases, the J end by 16 bases, with 17 bases between. The CDR3 has 12 amino acids. The V gene's germline CDR1 is MDHEN and CDR2 SYDVKM. The CDR3 here is CASSPHPPGQFF. CDR3 sequence (DNA): TGTGCCAGCAGTCCCCACCCGCCCGGCCAGTTTTTT. The entire variable domain, with the rest obtained from reference TRBV28 and TRBJ1-4, is as follows: DVKVTQSSRYLVKRTGEKVFLECVQDMDHENMFWYRQDPGLGLRLIYFSYDVKMKEKGDIPEGYSVSREKKERFSLILESASTNQTSMYLCASSPHPPGQFFGSGTQLSVL.

This chain links TRBV5-4 with TRBJ1-1, with D possibly being TRBD1 (5 bases). Per the germline V gene, CDR1 is SGHNT and CDR2 is YYREEE (reference sequence). V gave up 1 base and J gave up 1 base, with 8 bases separating them. This CDR3 is 14 amino acids long. CDR3 residues: CASSLFGQNTEAFF. The CDR3 DNA reads TGTGCCAGCAGCTTGTTCGGACAGAACACTGAAGCTTTCTTT.

The chain uses TRBV9 and TRBJ2-1; 9 bases agree with TRBD2. Germline V gene sequence: CDR1 SGDLS, CDR2 YYNGEE. V dropped 3 bases and J dropped 4; count of bases not matched to a gene: 5. This CDR3 has 15 residues. The CDR3 region has the DNA TGTGCCAGCAGCGCAGCGGGGGGCCCTTACAATGAGCAGTTCTTC. Its translation: CASSAAGGPYNEQFF.

This chain connects TRBV6-5 to TRBJ2-7; D tentatively reads TRBD1 or TRBD2 (5 bases each). The germline CDR1 and CDR2 sequences are MNHEY and SVGAGI. The CDR3 spans 15 residues. Between the trimmed V and J ends, which lost 6 bases and 2 bases, there was a span of 17 bases. DNA of the CDR3: TGTGCCAGCAGATTAGTAACAGGACTCCCCTACGAGCAGTACTTC. It yields the protein CASRLVTGLPYEQYF.

This clone was seen just once. This sequence joins TRBV4-1 and TRBJ2-7; D gene uncertain. The germline V gene has CDR1 MGHRA and CDR2 YSYEKL. V lost 3 bases and J lost 7, with 13 bases in between. This CDR3 spans 13 amino acids. CDR3 sequence reads: CASSQPISAEQYF. The CDR3 coding sequence is TGCGCCAGCAGCCAGCCTATCTCAGCAGAGCAGTACTTC.

V and J are TRBV29-1 and TRBJ1-4, with D possibly matching TRBD1 (5 bases). The CDR3 has 13 residues. CDR1 and CDR2 from the germline V gene are SQVTM and ANQGSEA. The V gene lost 5 bases and the J gene lost 0 bases, with 7 bases spanning the gap. CDR3 amino acids: CSVSQATNEKLFF. The CDR3 region has the DNA TGCAGCGTTTCACAGGCAACTAATGAAAAACTGTTTTTT.

The rearrangement uses TRBV12-3 or TRBV12-4 and TRBJ1-2; no reliable D call. The CDR3 totals 11 residues. The ends were cut back, 6 bases at V and 5 bases at J, with 7 bases in the middle. The CDR3 nucleotides are TGTGCCAGCAGCCCGGATTATGGCTACACCTTC. It is translated as CASSPDYGYTF.

This chain joins TRBV30 and TRBJ1-1; D may be TRBD1 (5 bases). V lost 5 bases and J lost 6, with 19 bases in between. The CDR3 extends over 14 amino acids. Germline V gene lookup returns CDR1 GTSNPN and CDR2 SVGIG (reference sequence). CDR3 loop: CAWRSPVLGAEAFF. The CDR3 DNA is TGTGCCTGGCGGAGCCCAGTCCTAGGGGCTGAAGCTTTCTTT.

This clone came up a few times. The chain uses TRBV3-1 (or the pseudogene TRBV3-2) and TRBJ1-3; possibly TRBD1 for D (5 bases). From germline, CDR1 is LGHDT and CDR2 YNNKEL (reference sequence). This CDR3 is built from 15 residues. The V end was cut by 0 bases, the J end by 1 base, with 7 bases between. The CDR3 sequence is CASSQDAGSGNTIYF. The DNA of the CDR3 is TGTGCCAGCAGCCAAGATGCAGGGTCTGGAAACACCATATATTTT.

This chain joins TRBV7-2 and TRBJ2-7; 12 nucleotides match TRBD1. This CDR3 contains 18 residues. J lost 3 bases, V lost 2 bases, and 11 bases had no gene match. CDR1 and CDR2 from the germline V gene are SGHTA and FQGNSA. In DNA, the CDR3 is TGTGCCAGCAGCTTACGGCGCGCCGGGACAGGGGGCGTCTACGAGCAGTACTTC. Protein product: CASSLRRAGTGGVYEQYF.

As regards this clone: The sample carries other DNA sequences with the same CDR3. V is TRBV9 and J is TRBJ2-7; D tentatively reads TRBD1 or TRBD2 (5 bases each). The CDR3 spans 14 residues. The germline V and J ends were trimmed by 4 bases and 1 base, with 12 bases remaining between them. Germline V CDR1 and CDR2: SGDLS, YYNGEE. CDR3 loop: CASSPGRSSYEQYF. The CDR3 bases are TGTGCCAGCAGCCCGGGACGATCGTCCTACGAGCAGTACTTC.

The V call is TRBV12-3 or TRBV12-4, the J call TRBJ1-3; D not resolved. The V end was cut by 2 bases, the J end by 8 bases, with 10 bases between. The CDR3 runs to 13 residues. The CDR3 is CASSLPARDTIYF. The CDR3 DNA is TGTGCCAGCAGTTTACCCGCCCGAGACACCATATATTTT.

About this clone: The same CDR3 arises from other DNA sequences in this sample as well. The rearrangement joins TRBV6-5 to TRBJ1-1, with D unclear. This CDR3 region has 13 residues. V lost 2 bases and J 3 bases, leaving 7 bases between the germline ends. CDR1 and CDR2 (germline): MNHEY, SVGAGI. The CDR3 nucleotides are TGTGCCAGCAGTTACGGCGGGGACACTGAAGCTTTCTTT. Its translation is CASSYGGDTEAFF.

The chain is built from TRBV30 and TRBJ1-2; no clear D. V shed 1 base and J shed 8 bases, with 11 bases lying between them. The CDR3 has 12 residues. Looked up from germline, CDR1 is GTSNPN and CDR2 is SVGIG (reference sequence). This CDR3 is CAWSGLREGYTF. DNA of the CDR3: TGTGCCTGGAGTGGTTTAAGGGAGGGCTACACCTTC.

The chain couples TRBV7-9 to TRBJ1-2; maybe TRBD1 (5 bases). Germline CDR1 SEHNR, CDR2 FQNEAQ (reference sequence). The CDR3 has 16 amino acids. V was shortened by 5 bases and J by 3 bases, with 19 bases between the two germline ends. The CDR3 DNA follows: TGTGCCAGCAGCGGGGCCTTATTTGGGGCGGACTATGGCTACACCTTC. Translated: CASSGALFGADYGYTF.

The chain recombines TRBV24-1 with TRBJ1-2; no reliable D call. The CDR3 spans 13 residues. CDR1 is KGHDR, CDR2 SFDVKD, per germline. The CDR3: CPLRWYKNYGYTF. In DNA form, the CDR3 reads TGTCCCCTCCGCTGGTACAAAAACTATGGCTACACCTTC.

The chain employs TRBV7-9 and TRBJ1-1; D not certain. Germline CDR1 and CDR2: SEHNR and FQNEAQ (reference sequence). V gave up 6 bases and J gave up 10 bases, with 15 bases separating them. The CDR3 contains 12 residues. This chain's CDR3 is CASSFGVGTAFF. In nucleotides, the CDR3 is TGTGCCAGCAGTTTCGGCGTGGGAACAGCTTTCTTT. Variable domain in full (rest from reference TRBV7-9 and TRBJ1-1): DTGVSQNPRHKITKRGQNVTFRCDPISEHNRLYWYRQTLGQGPEFLTYFQNEAQLEKSRLLSDRFSAERPKGSFSTLEIQRTEQGDSAMYLCASSFGVGTAFFGQGTRLTVV.